One sample yielded the 11 T cell receptor beta chains listed below, sequenced in a study of shared T cell receptors in the human thymus. Some clones are missing from TCRdb's copy, which holds only in-frame ones; the method was immunoSEQ multiplex PCR. This sample yields hundreds of thousands of clones, of which around 87% are seen a single time; approximately 0.0097% belongs to the top ten. The same data also went into a second study, on human thymus T cells.

Sequencing used thymocytes. The receptor source for this set is a boy younger than two with a congenital heart defect.

The J gene is TRBJ1-2, the V gene TRBV28; TRBD1 matches 7 bases. The germline CDR1 and CDR2 sequences are MDHEN and SYDVKM. This CDR3 spans 16 amino acids. The ends lost 5 bases at V and 2 bases at J; junction bases unmatched: 11. DNA of the CDR3: TGTGCCAGCAGTCGCCGGGGGACAGACCGAAACTATGGCTACACCTTC. Amino acid sequence: CASSRRGTDRNYGYTF.

This clone was seen a single time. The CDR3 DNA reads TGTGCCAGCAGCTGGGGGACTAGCGGGGGGTACCAAGAGACCCAGTACTTC. It yields the protein CASSWGTSGGYQETQYF. The chain employs TRBV13 and TRBJ2-5; TRBD2 agrees at 15 bases. This CDR3 has 17 residues. CDR1 is PRHDT, CDR2 FYEKMQ, per germline (reference sequence). With V trimmed by 4 bases and J by 0 bases, 3 bases remained unmatched.

The CDR3 nucleotides read TGTGCCACCAGCCTCTACGGGGCAGGGGGCGAGGGTGAAAAACTGTTTTTT. This sequence encodes CATSLYGAGGEGEKLFF. The chain uses TRBV15 and TRBJ1-4, with 8 bases that match TRBD1. The V and J ends lost 5 bases and 7 bases, in that order; junction bases with no gene match: 15. The CDR3 length is 17 residues. CDR1 is LNHNV and CDR2 is YYDKDF in the germline V gene (reference sequence). The entire variable domain, with the rest obtained from reference TRBV15 and TRBJ1-4, is as follows: DAMVIQNPRYQVTQFGKPVTLSCSQTLNHNVMYWYQQKSSQAPKLLFHYYDKDFNNEADTPDNFQSRRPNTSFCFLDIRSPGLGDTAMYLCATSLYGAGGEGEKLFFGSGTQLSVL.

The V call is TRBV15, the J call TRBJ2-3; 10 nucleotides match TRBD2. Germline values: CDR1 LNHNV, CDR2 YYDKDF (reference sequence). V dropped 1 base and J dropped 0; count of bases not matched to a gene: 1. This CDR3 is 16 amino acids long. The CDR3 loop is CATSRALAGSTDTQYF. CDR3 sequence (DNA): TGTGCCACCAGCAGAGCACTAGCGGGGAGCACAGATACGCAGTATTTT.

The count of this clone is one. The chain has TRBV19 and TRBJ1-5; TRBD1 matches 7 bases. Per the germline V gene, CDR1 is LNHDA and CDR2 is SQIVND (reference sequence). This CDR3 comprises 15 residues. V shed 6 bases, J shed 3 bases, and the junction held 8 bases outside the gene matches. The CDR3 coding sequence is TGTGCCAGTAGAACAGGGGAAGGGTCCAATCAGCCCCAGCATTTT. Residues: CASRTGEGSNQPQHF.

CDR3 amino acids: CASSWSSGDRGNEKLFF. As DNA, the CDR3 is TGTGCCAGCAGTTGGTCTTCCGGGGACAGGGGGAATGAAAAACTGTTTTTT. The chain uses TRBV28 and TRBJ1-4, with TRBD1 matching over 11 bases. Germline CDR1 and CDR2: MDHEN and SYDVKM. The CDR3 consists of 17 residues. The V segment lost 4 bases and the J segment 5 bases; nucleotides outside the gene matches: 9.

The chain uses TRBV28 and TRBJ1-2; D is undetermined. V was pared by 8 bases and J by 0 bases, with 13 bases between. Germline V gene sequence: CDR1 MDHEN, CDR2 SYDVKM. The CDR3 spans 14 residues. The CDR3 nucleotides read TGTGCCAGCCACCGGGTCAATACTAACTATGGCTACACCTTC. Amino acids: CASHRVNTNYGYTF.

V is TRBV28 and J is TRBJ1-2; maybe TRBD1 (6 bases). Germline V gene sequence: CDR1 MDHEN, CDR2 SYDVKM. The V end was cut by 6 bases, the J end by 4 bases, with 24 bases between. The CDR3 consists of 17 residues. CDR3 nucleotide sequence: TGTGCCAGCAGCCGCAGGGACATACGTTGGGTCCCCTATGGCTACACCTTC. Translating it yields CASSRRDIRWVPYGYTF.

The gene calls are TRBV19 and TRBJ1-6; 9 bases match TRBD1. The CDR3 contains 15 residues. V dropped 4 bases and J dropped 6; count of bases not matched to a gene: 4. Germline V CDR1 and CDR2: LNHDA, SQIVND (reference sequence). Here the CDR3 reads CASSTGTGSNSPLHF. The CDR3 DNA reads TGTGCCAGTAGTACTGGGACAGGGAGTAATTCACCCCTCCACTTT.

V and J are TRBV6-5 and TRBJ2-7; 8 bases match TRBD1. Germline values: CDR1 MNHEY, CDR2 SVGAGI. V trimming: 5 bases; J trimming: 6 bases; junction bases outside the gene matches: 9. The CDR3 extends over 14 amino acids. The CDR3 sequence: CASSARTGQCEQYF. DNA of the CDR3: TGTGCCAGCAGTGCCCGGACAGGGCAGTGCGAGCAGTACTTC.

The chain employs TRBV6-6 and TRBJ1-4, with D possibly being TRBD1 (6 bases). CDR3 length: 15 amino acids. Germline values: CDR1 MNHNY, CDR2 SVGAGI (reference sequence). V was cut by 0 bases and J by 4 bases, with 9 bases left in between. As DNA, the CDR3 is TGTGCCAGCAGTTACTCGCAGGGACATAATGAAAAACTGTTTTTT. It codes for CASSYSQGHNEKLFF.